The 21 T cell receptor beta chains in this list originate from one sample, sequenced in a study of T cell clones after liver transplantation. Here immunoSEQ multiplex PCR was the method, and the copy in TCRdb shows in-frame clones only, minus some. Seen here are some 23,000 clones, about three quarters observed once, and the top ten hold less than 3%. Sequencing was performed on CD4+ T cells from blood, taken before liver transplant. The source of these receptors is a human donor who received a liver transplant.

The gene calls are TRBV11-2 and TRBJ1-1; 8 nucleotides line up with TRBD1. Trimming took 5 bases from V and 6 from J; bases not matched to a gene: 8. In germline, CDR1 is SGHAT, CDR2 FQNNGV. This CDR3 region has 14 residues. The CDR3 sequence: CASSQGQGGSEAFF. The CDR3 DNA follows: TGTGCCAGCAGCCAAGGACAGGGCGGGTCTGAAGCTTTCTTT. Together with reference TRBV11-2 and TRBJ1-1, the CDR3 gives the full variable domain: EAGVAQSPRYKIIEKRQSVAFWCNPISGHATLYWYQQILGQGPKLLIQFQNNGVVDDSQLPKDRFSAERLKGVDSTLKIQPAKLEDSAVYLCASSQGQGGSEAFFGQGTRLTVV.

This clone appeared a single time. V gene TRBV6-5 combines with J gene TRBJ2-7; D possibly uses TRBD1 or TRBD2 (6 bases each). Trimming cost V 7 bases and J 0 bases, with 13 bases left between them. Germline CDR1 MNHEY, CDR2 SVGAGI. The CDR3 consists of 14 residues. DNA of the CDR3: TGTGCCAGCACGCGAGGGGGAGGCTCCTACGAGCAGTACTTC. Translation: CASTRGGGSYEQYF.

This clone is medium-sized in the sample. The CDR3 nucleotides are TGTGCCAGCACGACACTCGCGGCCAATGAGCAGTTCTTC. Residues: CASTTLAANEQFF. V is TRBV28 and J is TRBJ2-1; D gene uncertain. There are 13 residues in the CDR3. The germline V and J ends were trimmed by 7 bases and 6 bases, with 13 bases remaining between them. Germline loops: CDR1 MDHEN, CDR2 SYDVKM.

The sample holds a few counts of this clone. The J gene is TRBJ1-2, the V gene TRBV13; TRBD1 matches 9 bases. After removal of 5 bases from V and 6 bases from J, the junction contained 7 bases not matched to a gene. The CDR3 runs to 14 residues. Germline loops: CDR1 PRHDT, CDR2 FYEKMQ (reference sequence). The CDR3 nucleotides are TGTGCCAGCAGCAGGGGACAGGGTAGTGATGGCTACACCTTC. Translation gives CASSRGQGSDGYTF.

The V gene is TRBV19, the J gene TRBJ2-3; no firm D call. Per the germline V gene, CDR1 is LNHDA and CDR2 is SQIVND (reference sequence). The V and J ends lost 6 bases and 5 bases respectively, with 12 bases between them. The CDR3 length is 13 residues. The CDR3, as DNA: TGTGCCAGTAGGTCTGGGGATGGAGATACGCAGTATTTT. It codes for CASRSGDGDTQYF.

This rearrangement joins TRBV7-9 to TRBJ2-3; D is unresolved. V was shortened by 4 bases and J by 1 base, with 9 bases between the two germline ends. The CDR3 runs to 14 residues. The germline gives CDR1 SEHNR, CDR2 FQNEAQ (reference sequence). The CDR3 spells CASSSQGGTDTQYF. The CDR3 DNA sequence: TGTGCCAGCAGCTCCCAAGGTGGCACAGATACGCAGTATTTT.

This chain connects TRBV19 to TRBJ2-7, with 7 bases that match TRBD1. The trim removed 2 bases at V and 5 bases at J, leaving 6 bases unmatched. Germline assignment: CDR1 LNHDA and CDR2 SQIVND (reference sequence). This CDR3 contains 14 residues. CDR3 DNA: TGTGCCAGTAGTATACAAGGGGGCGATAACGAGCAGTACTTC. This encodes CASSIQGGDNEQYF.

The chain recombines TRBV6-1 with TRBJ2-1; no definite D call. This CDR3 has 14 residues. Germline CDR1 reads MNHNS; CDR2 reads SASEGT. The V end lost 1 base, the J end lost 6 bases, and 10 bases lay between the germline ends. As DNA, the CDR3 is TGTGCCAGCAGTGAAGTCTTGGCAGCCAATGAGCAGTTCTTC. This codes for CASSEVLAANEQFF.

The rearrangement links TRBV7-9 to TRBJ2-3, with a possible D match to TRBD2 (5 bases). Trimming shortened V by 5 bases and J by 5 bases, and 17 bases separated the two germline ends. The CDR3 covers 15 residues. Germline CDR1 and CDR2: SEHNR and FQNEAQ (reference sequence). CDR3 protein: CASSAASGSGDTQYF. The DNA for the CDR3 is TGTGCCAGCAGCGCAGCCTCGGGATCTGGAGATACGCAGTATTTT.

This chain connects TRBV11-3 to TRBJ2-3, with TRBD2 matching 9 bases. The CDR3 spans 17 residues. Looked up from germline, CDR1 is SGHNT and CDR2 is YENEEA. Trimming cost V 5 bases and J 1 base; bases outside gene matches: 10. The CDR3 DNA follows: TGTGCCAGCAGCCGATCGGCGGGAGGGCCTGGCACAGATACGCAGTATTTT. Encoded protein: CASSRSAGGPGTDTQYF.

The CDR3 nucleotides are TGTGCCAGCAGTTTGGGCAGAAACTATGGCTACACCTTC. Translating it yields CASSLGRNYGYTF. The chain has TRBV28 and TRBJ1-2; D not certain. Trimming removed 3 bases at V and 2 bases at J, with 7 bases between. Germline V gives CDR1 MDHEN, CDR2 SYDVKM. The CDR3 has 13 residues.

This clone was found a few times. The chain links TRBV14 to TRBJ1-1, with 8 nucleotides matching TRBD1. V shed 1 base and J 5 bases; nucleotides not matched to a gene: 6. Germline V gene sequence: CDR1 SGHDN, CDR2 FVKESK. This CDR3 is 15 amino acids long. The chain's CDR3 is CASSQVAGGGTEAFF. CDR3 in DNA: TGTGCCAGCAGCCAAGTAGCAGGGGGCGGTACTGAAGCTTTCTTT.

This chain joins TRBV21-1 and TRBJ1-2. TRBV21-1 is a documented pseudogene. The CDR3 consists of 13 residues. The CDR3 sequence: CASSKERNYGYTF. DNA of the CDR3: TGTGCCAGCAGCAAGGAGCGCAACTATGGCTACACCTTC.

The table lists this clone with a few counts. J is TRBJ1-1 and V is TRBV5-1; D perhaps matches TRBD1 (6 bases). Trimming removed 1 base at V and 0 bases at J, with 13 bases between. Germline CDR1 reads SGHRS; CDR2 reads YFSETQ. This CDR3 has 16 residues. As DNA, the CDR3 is TGCGCCAGCAGCTTGTGGGGGCTTGGGTTGAACACTGAAGCTTTCTTT. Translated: CASSLWGLGLNTEAFF.

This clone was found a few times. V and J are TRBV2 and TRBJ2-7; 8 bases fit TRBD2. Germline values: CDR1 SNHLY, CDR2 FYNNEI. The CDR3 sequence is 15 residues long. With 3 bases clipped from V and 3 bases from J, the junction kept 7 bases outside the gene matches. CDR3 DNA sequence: TGTGCCAGCAGTGAGTCTATAGCGGGGAGCTACGAGCAGTACTTC. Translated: CASSESIAGSYEQYF.

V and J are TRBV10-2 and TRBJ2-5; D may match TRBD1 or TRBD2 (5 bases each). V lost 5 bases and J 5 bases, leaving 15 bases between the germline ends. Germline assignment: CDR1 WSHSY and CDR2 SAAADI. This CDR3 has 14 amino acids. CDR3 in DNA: TGCGCCAGCAGTATCCGGGACGCTGGGGAGACCCAGTACTTC. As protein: CASSIRDAGETQYF.

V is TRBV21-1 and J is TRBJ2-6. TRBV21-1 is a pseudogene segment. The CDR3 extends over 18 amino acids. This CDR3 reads CASSKPPTGPAGANVLTF. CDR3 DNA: TGTGCCAGCAGCAAACCTCCCACGGGACCGGCGGGGGCCAACGTCCTGACTTTC.

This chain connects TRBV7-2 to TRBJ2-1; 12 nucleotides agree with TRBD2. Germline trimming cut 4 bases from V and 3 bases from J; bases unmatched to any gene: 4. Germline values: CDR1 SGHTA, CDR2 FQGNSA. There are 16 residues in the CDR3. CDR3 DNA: TGTGCCAGCAGCTGGGCGGGACTAGCGGGCTACAATGAGCAGTTCTTC. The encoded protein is CASSWAGLAGYNEQFF.

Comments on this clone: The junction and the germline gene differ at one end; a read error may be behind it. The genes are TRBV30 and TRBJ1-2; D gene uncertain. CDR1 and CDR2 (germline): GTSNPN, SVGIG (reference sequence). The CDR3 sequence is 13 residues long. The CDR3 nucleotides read TGTGCCTGGAGTGCAACGGTGCCCACTCTAAAAGCCTTC. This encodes CAWSATVPTLKAF.

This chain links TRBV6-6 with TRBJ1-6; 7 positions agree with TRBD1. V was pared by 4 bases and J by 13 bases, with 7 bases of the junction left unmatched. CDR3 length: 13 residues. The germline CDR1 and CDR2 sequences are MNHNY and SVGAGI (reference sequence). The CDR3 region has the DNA TGTGCCAGCAGTTCCGGGACAGCCAGGCCCCTCCACTTT. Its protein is CASSSGTARPLHF.

The CDR3 coding sequence is TGTGCCAGCAGCTTAGGGACAGGGGGTAGCACAGATACGCAGTATTTT. It codes for CASSLGTGGSTDTQYF. The V and J genes are TRBV7-6 and TRBJ2-3, with 10 bases fitting TRBD1. Trimming removed 1 base from V and 0 bases from J; junction bases left unmatched: 1. The CDR3 is 16 residues long. The germline gives CDR1 SGHVS, CDR2 FNYEAQ.